The following is a T cell receptor beta chain sequence with its context. The table lists this clonotype with a few counts. Its binding antigen is unknown. Base qualities are not recorded, but no much larger clone differs from it by a single base. Libraries came from RACE. TCRdb shows the sequencer as NextSeq 500. Library preparation attached unique molecular identifiers to individual cDNA molecules for quantitative, reproducible TCR counting. For every blood RNA sample, sequencing covered both the TCR alpha and TCR beta chains. In the original analysis: The median number of TCRs per sample was 85,000 to 100,000, ranging from 23,224 to 690,600. The Decombinator software suite was used to annotate the V, J and CDR3 of the TCR reads. For PS versus PT1 abundance plots, all samples were subsampled to the same number of TCRs (28,000). TCRs were defined as expanded if absent before sensitization and observed at least eight times at the 2-week time point. Starting from the raw public reads, TCRdb applied fastp trimming at Q25, assembled clones with MiXCR and retained in-frame beta chains. Each entry merges the rows of one CDR3 protein and shows their most common DNA and genes. Clone size and V and J calls follow TCRdb, not the original study. In all, the sample holds around 350,000 distinct CDR3 sequences, and around 5.5% of those were seen once. Of the sample, about 8.2% falls within the top ten clones.

V is pared back by 4 bases and J by 4 bases, with 19 bases lying between the germline termini. The CDR3 sequence holds 16 residues, the cysteine and phenylalanine included. The entry retains the CDR3 DNA only, 48 bases that are in frame from base 1. In the germline V gene, CDR1 corresponds to SGHAT and CDR2 to FQNNGV. The time point label here, explained by the study, means: pre-sensitization, week 0. This specimen's treatment or condition label, per the study, means: therapeutic diphenylcyclopropenone sensitization with weekly scalp DPC. Blood at each patch-test visit was drawn before the patch test was applied. Patients were considered eligible if aged 18 to 70, diagnosed with alopecia and deemed suitable for DPC therapy, and patients were excluded if pregnant. Total RNA was extracted from unfractionated whole blood collected in Tempus Blood RNA tubes. This sample is part of a study of human T cells and chemical hapten exposure (dated by TCRdb to about 2021). For context, the study as a whole: For sensitization, 2% DPC in acetone was applied to a roughly 2 cm by roughly 2 cm area of upper inner arm skin. Patients additionally received weekly therapeutic DPC doses to the scalp throughout the roughly 23-week study period. The study tracked peripheral blood TCR repertoire changes in vivo during primary and secondary sensitization to the hapten diphenylcyclopropenone (DPC) in alopecia patients. Patient blood was sampled pre-sensitization (week 0) and at 2, 6 and about 24 weeks after DPC sensitization. The mostly female patient cohort included alopecia areata with under or over 50% scalp involvement, alopecia totalis and alopecia universalis. The libraries were sequenced as a pool, and the TCR yield per sample differed mostly because of small variations in library volumes within the pool. About 29 alopecia patients gave blood for TCR sequencing at one to four time points (pre-sensitization, 2, 6 and 24 weeks). Patch testing on the upper back used Finn chambers containing 0.01% DPC, with scoring done after 6 days according to International Contact Dermatitis Research Group standards.

Study-wide conclusions, independent of this receptor: After repeated subsampling, changes were observed in the strength of the expansion versus patch-test correlation and in the threshold at which the correlation became significant. A positive correlation was found between the number of PT1 expanded TCRs and patch test score, with significance reached at thresholds 8, 16 and 32 but not 4. The number of TCRs above 1 in 1000 frequency did not change with DPC sensitization; there was no evidence of global repertoire structure alterations. Compared with pre-sensitization or healthy control sets, expanded TCRs formed significantly more large CDR3 similarity clusters, which is consistent with antigen-driven responses. Alopecia, a presumed autoimmune disease, was present in all patients, so the immune response of the patients might differ from that of healthy individuals.

The sequencing here drew on whole blood, taken in connection with sensitization to the hapten diphenylcyclopropenone (DPC). The receptor's source is a woman aged 18-35 years with alopecia areata. Some clones in this sample may be carry-over from other donors' samples. The chain couples TRBV11-2 to TRBJ1-2; TRBD1 might be the D gene, on 6 matching bases. The DNA is as follows: TGTGCCAGCAGCTCCTCAGGGGCAAGAGGCTTCTATGGCTACACCTTC. This sequence encodes CASSSSGARGFYGYTF.